This TCR beta chain was identified during a study of blood T cell repertoires in COVID-19. The data were produced by immunoSEQ multiplex PCR, yet TCRdb's version contains in-frame clones alone and is incomplete. The data show 250,000 or so clones, approximately 84% seen once. Each exposed participant met a COVID-19 case in the 2 weeks preceding study entry. This CDR3 spans 13 amino acids. V lost 8 bases, J lost 10 bases, and 7 bases stayed unmatched. Germline CDR1 SGHRS, CDR2 YFSETQ. The sequenced sample was PBMCs or T cells enriched from blood (not recorded which). The chain couples TRBV5-1 to TRBJ2-1; 12 nucleotides align to TRBD1. This receptor was identified in a woman in her fifties or sixties who had been exposed to COVID-19. CDR3 sequence (DNA): TGCGCCAGTACGGGACAGGGGGCTGGCGAGCAGTTCTTC. This gives the protein CASTGQGAGEQFF.